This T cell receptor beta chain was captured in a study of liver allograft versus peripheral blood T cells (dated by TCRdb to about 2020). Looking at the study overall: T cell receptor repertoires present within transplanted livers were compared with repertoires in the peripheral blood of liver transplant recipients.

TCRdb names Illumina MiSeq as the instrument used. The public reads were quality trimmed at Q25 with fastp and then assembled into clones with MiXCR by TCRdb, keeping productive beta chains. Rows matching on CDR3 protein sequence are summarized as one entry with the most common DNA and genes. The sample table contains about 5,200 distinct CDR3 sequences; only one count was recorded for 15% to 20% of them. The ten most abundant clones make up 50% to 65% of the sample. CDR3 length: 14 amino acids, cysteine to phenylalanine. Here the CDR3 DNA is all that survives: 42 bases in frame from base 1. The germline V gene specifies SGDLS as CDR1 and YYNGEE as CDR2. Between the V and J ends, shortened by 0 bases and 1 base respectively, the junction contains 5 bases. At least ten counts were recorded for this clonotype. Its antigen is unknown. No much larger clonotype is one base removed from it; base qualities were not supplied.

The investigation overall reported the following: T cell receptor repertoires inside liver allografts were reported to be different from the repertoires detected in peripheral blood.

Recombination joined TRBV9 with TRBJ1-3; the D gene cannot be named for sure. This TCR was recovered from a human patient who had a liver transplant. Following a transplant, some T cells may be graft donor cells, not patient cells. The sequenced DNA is TGTGCCAGCAGCGTAGCGGGGTCTGGAAACACCATATATTTT. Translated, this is CASSVAGSGNTIYF.